This T cell receptor beta chain originates from a study of a mutant IDH1 vaccine in newly diagnosed glioma. Study-wide background: In some groups vaccination began 4-6 weeks post-radiotherapy; others received it with temozolomide. Patients under treatment included around 60% males and around 38% females and had a mean age of 40.4 years. Patients arrived already treated with radiotherapy, temozolomide, or both, most having had both. Regarding the study as a whole: Among all patients, vaccine-induced immune responses occurred in around 95%.

CDR1 is GTSNPN, CDR2 SVGIG, per germline (reference sequence). The germline V and J ends were trimmed by 4 bases and 4 bases, with 11 bases remaining between them. The CDR3 loop spans 14 amino acids. As for this clone: Its antigen is unidentified.

Sequencing used immunoSEQ multiplex PCR; TCRdb keeps in-frame clones, though not all of them. The sample yields some 10,000 clones, around 86% seen once. The time point was: week 5, during vaccination. The vaccine gave 300 ug of a 20-mer mutant IDH1 peptide subcutaneously per dose. Material: PBMCs, obtained from a glioma patient whose treatment included an IDH1 peptide vaccine. The V call is TRBV30, the J call TRBJ1-6, with D hard to call. This sequence originates from a woman between 35 and 50 years old with glioma. Some clones in this sample may be carry-over from other donors' samples. The CDR3 region has the DNA TGTGCCTGGACCAGGCCGCTGTATAATTCACCCCTCCACTTT. Amino acids: CAWTRPLYNSPLHF.